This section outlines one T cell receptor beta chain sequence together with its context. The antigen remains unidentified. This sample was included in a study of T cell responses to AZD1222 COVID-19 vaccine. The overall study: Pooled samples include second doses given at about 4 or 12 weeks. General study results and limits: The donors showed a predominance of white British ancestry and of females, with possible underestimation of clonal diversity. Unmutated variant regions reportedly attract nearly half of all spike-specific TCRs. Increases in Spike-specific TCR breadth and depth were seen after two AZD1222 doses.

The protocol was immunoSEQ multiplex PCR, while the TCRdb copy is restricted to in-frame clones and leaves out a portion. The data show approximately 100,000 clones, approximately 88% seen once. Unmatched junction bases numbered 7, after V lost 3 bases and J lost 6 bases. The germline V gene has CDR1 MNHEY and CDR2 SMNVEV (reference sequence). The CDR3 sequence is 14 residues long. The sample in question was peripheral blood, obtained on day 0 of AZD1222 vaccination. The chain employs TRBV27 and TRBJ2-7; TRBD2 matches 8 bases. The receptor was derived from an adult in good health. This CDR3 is CASSFSGVKREQYF. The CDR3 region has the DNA TGTGCCAGCAGTTTTAGCGGGGTAAAACGCGAGCAGTACTTC.